The entry below gives a single T cell receptor beta chain sequence along with its context. What it recognizes is unknown. The junction had 7 bases not matched to a gene; V was cut back by 5 bases and J by 8 bases. The CDR3 spans 15 residues. Germline-derived CDR1 and CDR2 are LNHDA and SQIVND (reference sequence). Those who donated were healthy bone marrow donors. 13 Jbeta primers and 60 Vbeta primers were used for the PCR. The protocol was immunoSEQ multiplex PCR, while the TCRdb copy is restricted to in-frame clones and leaves out a portion. The sample comprises about 190,000 clones, 79% of which are singletons, and less than 2% rests with the top ten. This sample was included in a study of cytomegalovirus exposure and HLA in healthy donors. The study's findings and limits: The Asian-associated ancestry cluster reportedly had fewer N-insertions than the 666-donor mean in a later analysis.

The receptor comes from a woman aged 18-29 years in good health and CMV-seronegative. The sample taken for sequencing was PBMCs. V usage is TRBV19 and J usage is TRBJ1-6, with 9 bases that match TRBD1. CDR3: CASSGDRGSYSPLHF. Written as DNA, the CDR3 is TGTGCCAGTAGTGGAGACAGGGGGTCTTATTCACCCCTCCACTTT.